This T cell receptor beta chain emerged from a study of metastatic and nonmetastatic thyroid tumors. This clone was seen ten or more times. What it binds is not known. Broader study findings: Malignant tumors reportedly showed significantly higher TCR beta diversity than benign nodules in both blood and tumor.

Germline CDR1 is SEHNR and CDR2 is FQNEAQ (reference sequence). The V end lost 4 bases, the J end lost 7 bases, and 13 bases lay between the germline ends. The CDR3 runs to 14 residues. MiXCR reprocessed the PCR reads for TCRdb. The table includes 70,000 or so clones, more than 13% detected once. Every patient underwent thyroid surgery untreated. The chain has TRBV7-9 and TRBJ1-4; tentatively, D is TRBD1 (5 bases). This TCR was sampled from a male donor with papillary thyroid cancer or a benign thyroid nodule (not recorded which). Some clones in this sample may be carry-over from other donors' samples. Source material: blood. The CDR3 DNA reads as TGTGCCAGCAGCTGGACCTCGGGGGGTGAAAAACTGTTTTTT. This gives the protein CASSWTSGGEKLFF. The whole variable domain, remainder taken from reference TRBV7-9 and TRBJ1-4, is DTGVSQNPRHKITKRGQNVTFRCDPISEHNRLYWYRQTLGQGPEFLTYFQNEAQLEKSRLLSDRFSAERPKGSFSTLEIQRTEQGDSAMYLCASSWTSGGEKLFFGSGTQLSVL.